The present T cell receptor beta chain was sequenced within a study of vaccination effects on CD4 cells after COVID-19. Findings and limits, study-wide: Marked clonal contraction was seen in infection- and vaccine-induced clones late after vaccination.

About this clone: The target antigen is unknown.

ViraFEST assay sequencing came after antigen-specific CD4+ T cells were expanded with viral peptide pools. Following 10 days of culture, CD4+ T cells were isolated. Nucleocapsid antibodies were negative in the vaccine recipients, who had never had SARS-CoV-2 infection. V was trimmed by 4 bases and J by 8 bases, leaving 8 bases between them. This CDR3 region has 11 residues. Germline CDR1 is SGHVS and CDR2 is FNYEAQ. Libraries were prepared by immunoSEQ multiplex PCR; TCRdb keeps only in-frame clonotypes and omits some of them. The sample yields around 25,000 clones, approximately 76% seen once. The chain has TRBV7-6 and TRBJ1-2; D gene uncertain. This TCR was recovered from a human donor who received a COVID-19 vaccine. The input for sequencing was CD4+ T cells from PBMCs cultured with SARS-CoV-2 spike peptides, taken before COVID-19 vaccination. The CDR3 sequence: CASSSAEGYTF. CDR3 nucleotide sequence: TGTGCCAGCAGCTCGGCAGAAGGCTACACCTTC.